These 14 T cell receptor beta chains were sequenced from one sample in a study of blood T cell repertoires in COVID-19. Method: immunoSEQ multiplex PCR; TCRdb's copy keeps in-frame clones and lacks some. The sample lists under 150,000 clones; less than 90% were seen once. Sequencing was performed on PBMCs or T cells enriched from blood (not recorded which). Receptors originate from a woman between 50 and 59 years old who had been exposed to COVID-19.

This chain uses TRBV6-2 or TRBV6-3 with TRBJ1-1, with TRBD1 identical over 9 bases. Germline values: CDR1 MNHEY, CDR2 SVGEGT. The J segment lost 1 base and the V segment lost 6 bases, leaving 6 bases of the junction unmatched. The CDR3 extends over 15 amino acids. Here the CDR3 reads CASSHRGLTNTEAFF. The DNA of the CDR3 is TGTGCCAGCAGCCACAGGGGGCTGACGAACACTGAAGCTTTCTTT.

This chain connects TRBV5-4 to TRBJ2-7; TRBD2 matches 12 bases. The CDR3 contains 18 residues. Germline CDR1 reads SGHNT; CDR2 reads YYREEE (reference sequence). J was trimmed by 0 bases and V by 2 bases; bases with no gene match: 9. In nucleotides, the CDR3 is TGTGCCAGCAGCTTAGGGACTAGCGGGCGCACTTTCTCCTACGAGCAGTACTTC. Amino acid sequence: CASSLGTSGRTFSYEQYF.

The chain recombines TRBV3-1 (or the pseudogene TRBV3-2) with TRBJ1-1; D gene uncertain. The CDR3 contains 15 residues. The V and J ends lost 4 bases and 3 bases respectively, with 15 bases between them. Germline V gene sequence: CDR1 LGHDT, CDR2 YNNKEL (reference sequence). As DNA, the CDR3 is TGTGCCAGCAGCCCCCCGCGGACCGGGGACACTGAAGCTTTCTTT. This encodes CASSPPRTGDTEAFF.

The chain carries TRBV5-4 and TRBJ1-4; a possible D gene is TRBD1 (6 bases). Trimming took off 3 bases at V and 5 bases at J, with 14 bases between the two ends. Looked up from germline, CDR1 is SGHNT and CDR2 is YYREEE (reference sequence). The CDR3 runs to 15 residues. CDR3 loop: CASSSRPRGNEKLFF. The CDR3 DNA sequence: TGTGCCAGCAGCTCCCGACCTAGGGGGAATGAAAAACTGTTTTTT. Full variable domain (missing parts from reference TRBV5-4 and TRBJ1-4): ETGVTQSPTHLIKTRGQQVTLRCSSQSGHNTVSWYQQALGQGPQFIFQYYREEENGRGNFPPRFSGLQFPNYSSELNVNALELDDSALYLCASSSRPRGNEKLFFGSGTQLSVL.

CDR3 nucleotide sequence: TGCGCCAGCAGCTCTAGCGGGGGGGCGAGTGAGACCCAGTACTTC. It specifies CASSSSGGASETQYF. V gene TRBV4-1 combines with J gene TRBJ2-5, with 12 bases that match TRBD2. The CDR3 has 15 residues. V lost 5 bases, J lost 5 bases, and 6 bases stayed unmatched. CDR1 MGHRA and CDR2 YSYEKL come from the germline V gene.

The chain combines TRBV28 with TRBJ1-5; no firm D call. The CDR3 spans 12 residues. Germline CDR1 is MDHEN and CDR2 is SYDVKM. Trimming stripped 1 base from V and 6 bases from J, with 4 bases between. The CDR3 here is CASSLSRQPQHF. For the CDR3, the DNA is TGTGCCAGCAGTTTATCTCGTCAGCCCCAGCATTTT.

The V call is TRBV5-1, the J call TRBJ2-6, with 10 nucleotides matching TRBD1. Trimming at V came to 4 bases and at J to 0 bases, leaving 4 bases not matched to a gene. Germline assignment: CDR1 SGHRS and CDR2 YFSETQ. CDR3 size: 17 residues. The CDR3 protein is CASSRGQGISGANVLTF. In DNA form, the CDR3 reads TGCGCCAGCAGCAGGGGACAGGGGATCTCTGGGGCCAACGTCCTGACTTTC.

Here the CDR3 DNA reads TGTGCCAGCAGTCAGGCCCCTAGCGGGAGAGTGAGCACAGATACGCAGTATTTT. Translation: CASSQAPSGRVSTDTQYF. The chain combines TRBV7-2 with TRBJ2-3, with 10 bases identical to TRBD2. This CDR3 contains 18 residues. Trimming took 6 bases from V and 0 from J; bases not matched to a gene: 12. CDR1 and CDR2 from the germline V gene are SGHTA and FQGNSA.

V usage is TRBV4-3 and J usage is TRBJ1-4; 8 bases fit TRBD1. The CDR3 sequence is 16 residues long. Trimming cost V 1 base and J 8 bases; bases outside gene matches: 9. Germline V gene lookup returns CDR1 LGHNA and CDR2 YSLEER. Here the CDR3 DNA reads TGCGCCAGCAGCCAAGGCCAGGGGGCGCCTGTGGAAAAACTGTTTTTT. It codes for CASSQGQGAPVEKLFF.

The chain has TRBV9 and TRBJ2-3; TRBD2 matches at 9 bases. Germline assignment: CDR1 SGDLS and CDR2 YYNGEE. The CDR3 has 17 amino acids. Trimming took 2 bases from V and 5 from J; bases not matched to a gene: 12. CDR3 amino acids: CASSVGAGGPGVDTQYF. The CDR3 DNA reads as TGTGCCAGCAGCGTTGGGGCGGGAGGGCCTGGAGTAGATACGCAGTATTTT.

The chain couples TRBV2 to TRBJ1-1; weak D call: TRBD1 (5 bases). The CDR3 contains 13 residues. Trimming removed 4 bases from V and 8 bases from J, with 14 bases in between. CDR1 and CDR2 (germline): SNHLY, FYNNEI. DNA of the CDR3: TGTGCCAGCAGTGTCGCGGGACTTCTCGAAGCTTTCTTT. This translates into CASSVAGLLEAFF.

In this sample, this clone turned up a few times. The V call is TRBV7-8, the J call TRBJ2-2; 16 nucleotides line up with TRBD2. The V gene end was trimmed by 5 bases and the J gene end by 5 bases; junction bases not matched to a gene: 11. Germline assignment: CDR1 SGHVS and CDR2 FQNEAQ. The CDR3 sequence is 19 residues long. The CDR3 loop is CASSRAGTSGGAWTGELFF. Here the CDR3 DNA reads TGTGCCAGCAGCCGAGCCGGGACTAGCGGGGGGGCTTGGACCGGGGAGCTGTTTTTT.

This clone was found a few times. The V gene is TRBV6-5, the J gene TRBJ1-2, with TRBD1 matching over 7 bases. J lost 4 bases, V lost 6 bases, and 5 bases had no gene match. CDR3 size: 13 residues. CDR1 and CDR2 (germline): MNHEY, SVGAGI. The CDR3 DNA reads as TGTGCCAGCAGGGGGGACAGCCTCTATGGCTACACCTTC. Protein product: CASRGDSLYGYTF.

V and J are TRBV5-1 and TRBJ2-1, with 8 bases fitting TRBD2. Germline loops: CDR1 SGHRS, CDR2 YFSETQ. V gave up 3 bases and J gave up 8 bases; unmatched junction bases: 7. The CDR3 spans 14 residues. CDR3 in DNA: TGCGCCAGCAGCTCCGGGACTAGTTTAGATGAGCAGTTCTTC. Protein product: CASSSGTSLDEQFF.